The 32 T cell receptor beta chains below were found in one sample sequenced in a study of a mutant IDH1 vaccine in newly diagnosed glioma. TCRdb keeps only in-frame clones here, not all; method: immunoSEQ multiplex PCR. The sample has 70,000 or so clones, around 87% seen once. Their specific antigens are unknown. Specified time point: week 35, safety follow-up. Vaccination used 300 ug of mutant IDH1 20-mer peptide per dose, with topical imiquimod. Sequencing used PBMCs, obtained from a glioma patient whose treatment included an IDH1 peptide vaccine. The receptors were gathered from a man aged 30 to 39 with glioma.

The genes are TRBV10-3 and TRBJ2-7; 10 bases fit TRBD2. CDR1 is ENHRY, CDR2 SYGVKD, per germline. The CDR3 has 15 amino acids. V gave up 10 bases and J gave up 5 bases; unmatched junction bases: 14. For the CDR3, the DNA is TGTGCCACCCGTATAGCGGGGGGCAACAACAACGAGCAGTACTTC. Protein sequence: CATRIAGGNNNEQYF.

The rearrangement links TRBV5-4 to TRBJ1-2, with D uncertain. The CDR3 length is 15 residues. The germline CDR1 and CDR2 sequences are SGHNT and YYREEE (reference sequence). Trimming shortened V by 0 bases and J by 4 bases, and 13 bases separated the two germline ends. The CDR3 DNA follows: TGTGCCAGCAGCTTGGATCCGGGCCGTTCCTATGGCTACACCTTC. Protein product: CASSLDPGRSYGYTF.

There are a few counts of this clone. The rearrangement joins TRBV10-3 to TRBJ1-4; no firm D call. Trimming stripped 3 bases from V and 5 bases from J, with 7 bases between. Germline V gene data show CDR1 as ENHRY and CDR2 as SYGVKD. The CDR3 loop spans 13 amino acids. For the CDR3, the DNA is TGTGCCATCAGTGACAAGCTAAATGAAAAACTGTTTTTT. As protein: CAISDKLNEKLFF.

CDR3 residues: CATSRQTMNTEAFF. The DNA for the CDR3 is TGTGCCACCAGCAGACAGACTATGAACACTGAAGCTTTCTTT. V is TRBV15 and J is TRBJ1-1, with unresolved D. The germline V gene has CDR1 LNHNV and CDR2 YYDKDF (reference sequence). Trimming shortened V by 2 bases and J by 0 bases, and 7 bases separated the two germline ends. The CDR3 contains 14 residues.

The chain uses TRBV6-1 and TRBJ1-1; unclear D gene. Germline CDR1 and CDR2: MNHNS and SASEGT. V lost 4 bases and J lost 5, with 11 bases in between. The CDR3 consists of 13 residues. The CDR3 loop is CASSGTFGTEAFF. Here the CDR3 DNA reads TGTGCCAGCAGTGGGACCTTCGGGACTGAAGCTTTCTTT.

For the CDR3, the DNA is TGTGCCAGCAGCTTAGAATCTAGCGGGAGCTACAATGAGCAGTTCTTC. This sequence encodes CASSLESSGSYNEQFF. The chain combines TRBV7-2 with TRBJ2-1; 10 bases are a match to TRBD2. V lost 1 base to trimming and J lost 3 bases; unmatched junction nucleotides: 3. Germline assignment: CDR1 SGHTA and CDR2 FQGNSA. The CDR3 spans 16 residues.

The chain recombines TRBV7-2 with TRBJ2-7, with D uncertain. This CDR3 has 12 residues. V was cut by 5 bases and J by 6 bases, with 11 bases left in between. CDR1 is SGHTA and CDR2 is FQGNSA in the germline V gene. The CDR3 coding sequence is TGTGCCAGCAGCCCTACTTCAATCGAGCAGTACTTC. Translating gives CASSPTSIEQYF.

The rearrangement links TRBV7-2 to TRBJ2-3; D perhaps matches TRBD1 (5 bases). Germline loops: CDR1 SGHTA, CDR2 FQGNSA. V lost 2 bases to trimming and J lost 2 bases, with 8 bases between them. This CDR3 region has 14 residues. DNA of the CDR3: TGTGCCAGCAGCTTACGACAGACCACAGATACGCAGTATTTT. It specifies CASSLRQTTDTQYF.

CDR3 DNA sequence: TGTGCCAGCAGCCCTCGACTAGCGGGAGAGGAGGTAAATGAGCAGTTCTTC. Translated, it gives CASSPRLAGEEVNEQFF. The V call is TRBV7-9, the J call TRBJ2-1, with TRBD2 matching 12 bases. CDR1 is SEHNR and CDR2 is FQNEAQ in the germline V gene (reference sequence). The CDR3 runs to 17 residues. V gave up 5 bases and J gave up 7 bases; unmatched junction bases: 12.

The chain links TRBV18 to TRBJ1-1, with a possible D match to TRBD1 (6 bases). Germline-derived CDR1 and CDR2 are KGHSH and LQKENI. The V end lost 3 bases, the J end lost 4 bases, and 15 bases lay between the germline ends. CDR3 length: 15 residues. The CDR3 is CASSPSSRGRTEAFF. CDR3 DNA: TGTGCCAGCTCACCGTCTTCCAGGGGTCGCACTGAAGCTTTCTTT.

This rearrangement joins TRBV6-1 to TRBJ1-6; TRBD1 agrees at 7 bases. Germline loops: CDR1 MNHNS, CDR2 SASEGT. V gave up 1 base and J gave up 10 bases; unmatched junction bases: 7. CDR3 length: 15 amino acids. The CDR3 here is CASSEGTGGYSPLHF. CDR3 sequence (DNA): TGTGCCAGCAGTGAAGGGACAGGAGGATACTCACCCCTCCACTTT.

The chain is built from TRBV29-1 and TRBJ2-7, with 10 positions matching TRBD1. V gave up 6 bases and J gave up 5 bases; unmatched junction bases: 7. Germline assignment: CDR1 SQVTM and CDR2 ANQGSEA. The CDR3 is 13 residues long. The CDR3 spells CSVTGTGANEQYF. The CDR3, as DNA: TGCAGCGTGACCGGGACAGGGGCCAACGAGCAGTACTTC.

The CDR3 DNA is TGTGCCAGCAGCTTAAGCGGTGGGGAGACCCAGTACTTC. Translation gives CASSLSGGETQYF. This sequence joins TRBV11-2 and TRBJ2-5; tentatively, D is TRBD2 (5 bases). Per germline, CDR1 SGHAT and CDR2 FQNNGV. The CDR3 totals 13 residues. Trimming removed 2 bases at V and 5 bases at J, with 9 bases between.

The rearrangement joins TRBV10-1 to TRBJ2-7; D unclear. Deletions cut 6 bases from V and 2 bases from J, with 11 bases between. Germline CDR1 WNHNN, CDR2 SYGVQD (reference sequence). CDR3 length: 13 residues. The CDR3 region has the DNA TGCGCCAGCAGAAAAATGGGTGCCTACGAGCAGTACTTC. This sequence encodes CASRKMGAYEQYF.

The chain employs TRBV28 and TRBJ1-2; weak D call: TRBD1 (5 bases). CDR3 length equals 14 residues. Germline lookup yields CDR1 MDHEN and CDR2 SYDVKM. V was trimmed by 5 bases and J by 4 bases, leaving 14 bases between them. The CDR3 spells CASSPPGEGYGYTF. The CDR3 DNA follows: TGTGCCAGCAGTCCCCCGGGGGAGGGCTATGGCTACACCTTC.

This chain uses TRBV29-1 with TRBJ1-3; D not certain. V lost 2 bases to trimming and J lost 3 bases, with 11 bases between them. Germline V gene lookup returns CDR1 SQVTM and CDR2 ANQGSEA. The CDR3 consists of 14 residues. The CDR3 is CSVEHYEGGNTIYF. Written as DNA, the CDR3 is TGCAGCGTTGAACACTACGAGGGTGGAAACACCATATATTTT.

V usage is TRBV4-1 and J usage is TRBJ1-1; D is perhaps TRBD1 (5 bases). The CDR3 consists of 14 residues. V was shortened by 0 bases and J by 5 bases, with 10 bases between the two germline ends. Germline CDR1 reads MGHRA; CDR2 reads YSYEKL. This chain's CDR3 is CASSQEPRGTEAFF. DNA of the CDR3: TGCGCCAGCAGCCAAGAACCAAGGGGAACTGAAGCTTTCTTT.

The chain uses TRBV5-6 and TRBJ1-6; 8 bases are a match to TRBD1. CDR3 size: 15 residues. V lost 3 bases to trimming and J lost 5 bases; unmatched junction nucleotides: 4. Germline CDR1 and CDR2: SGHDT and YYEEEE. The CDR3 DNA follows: TGTGCCAGCAGCTGGACAGGGCCCGATAATTCACCCCTCCACTTT. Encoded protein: CASSWTGPDNSPLHF.

In nucleotides, the CDR3 is TGCGCCAGCAGCCCGGTAGGGGGGGCCGGGAACACTGAAGCTTTCTTT. Its translation: CASSPVGGAGNTEAFF. V is TRBV5-1 and J is TRBJ1-1; maybe TRBD1 (6 bases). With 4 bases removed from V and 1 base from J, the gap between germline ends came to 17 bases. This CDR3 has 16 residues. Germline V lookup: CDR1 SGHRS, CDR2 YFSETQ.

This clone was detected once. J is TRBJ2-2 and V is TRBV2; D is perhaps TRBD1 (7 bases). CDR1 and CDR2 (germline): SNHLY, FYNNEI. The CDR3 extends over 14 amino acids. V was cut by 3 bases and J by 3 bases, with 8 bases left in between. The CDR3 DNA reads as TGTGCCAGCAGTGACAGGGGGGACACCGGGGAGCTGTTTTTT. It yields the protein CASSDRGDTGELFF.

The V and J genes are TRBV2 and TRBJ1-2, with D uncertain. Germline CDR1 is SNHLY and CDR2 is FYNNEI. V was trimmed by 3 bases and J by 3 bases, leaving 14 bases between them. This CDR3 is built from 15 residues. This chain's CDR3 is CASSEGSLMYYGYTF. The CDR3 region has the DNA TGTGCCAGCAGTGAGGGCAGCCTGATGTACTATGGCTACACCTTC.

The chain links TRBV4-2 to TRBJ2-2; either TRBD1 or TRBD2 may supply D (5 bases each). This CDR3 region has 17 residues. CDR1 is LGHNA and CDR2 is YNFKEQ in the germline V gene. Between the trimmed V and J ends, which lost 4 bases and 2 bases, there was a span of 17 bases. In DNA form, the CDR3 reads TGTGCCAGCAGCCGACCGGGGTCAGGGAGAAACACCGGGGAGCTGTTTTTT. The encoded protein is CASSRPGSGRNTGELFF.

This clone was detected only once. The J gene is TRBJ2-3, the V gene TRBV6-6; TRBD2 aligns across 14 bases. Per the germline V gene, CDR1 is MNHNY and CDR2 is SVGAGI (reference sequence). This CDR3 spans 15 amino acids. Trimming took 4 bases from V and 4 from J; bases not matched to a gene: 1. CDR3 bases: TGTGCCAGCAGTTCGACTAGCGGGGGGGCAGATACGCAGTATTTT. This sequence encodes CASSSTSGGADTQYF.

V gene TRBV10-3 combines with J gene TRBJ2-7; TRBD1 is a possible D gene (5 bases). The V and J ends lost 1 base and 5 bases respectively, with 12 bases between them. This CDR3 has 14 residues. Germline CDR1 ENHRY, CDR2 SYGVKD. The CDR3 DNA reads TGTGCCATCAGTGAGTTTCAGGGTCGGGACGAGCAGTACTTC. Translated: CAISEFQGRDEQYF.

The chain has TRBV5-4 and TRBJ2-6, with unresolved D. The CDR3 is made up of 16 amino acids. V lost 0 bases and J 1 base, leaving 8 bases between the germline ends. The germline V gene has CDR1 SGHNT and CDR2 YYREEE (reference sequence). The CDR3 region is CASSLGGGSGANVLTF. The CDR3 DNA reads TGTGCCAGCAGCTTGGGGGGTGGATCTGGGGCCAACGTCCTGACTTTC.

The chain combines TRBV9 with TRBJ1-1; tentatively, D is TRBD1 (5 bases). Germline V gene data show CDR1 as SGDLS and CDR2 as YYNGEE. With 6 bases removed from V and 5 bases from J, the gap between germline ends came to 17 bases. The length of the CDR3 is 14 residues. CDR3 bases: TGTGCCAGCACCTCTAGGCAGGGTGGTACTGAAGCTTTCTTT. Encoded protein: CASTSRQGGTEAFF.

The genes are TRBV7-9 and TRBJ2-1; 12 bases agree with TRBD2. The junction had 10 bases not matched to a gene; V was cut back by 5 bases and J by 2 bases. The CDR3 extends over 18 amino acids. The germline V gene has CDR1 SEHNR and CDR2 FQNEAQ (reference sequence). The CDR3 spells CASSPTPGLAGAYNEQFF. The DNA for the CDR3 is TGTGCCAGCAGCCCAACCCCGGGACTAGCGGGCGCCTACAATGAGCAGTTCTTC.

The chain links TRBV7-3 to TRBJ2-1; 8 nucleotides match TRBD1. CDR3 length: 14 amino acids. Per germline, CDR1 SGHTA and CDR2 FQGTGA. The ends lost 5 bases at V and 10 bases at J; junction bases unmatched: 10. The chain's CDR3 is CASSPDRAQTEQFF. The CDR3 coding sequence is TGTGCCAGCAGCCCGGACAGGGCACAAACAGAGCAGTTCTTC.

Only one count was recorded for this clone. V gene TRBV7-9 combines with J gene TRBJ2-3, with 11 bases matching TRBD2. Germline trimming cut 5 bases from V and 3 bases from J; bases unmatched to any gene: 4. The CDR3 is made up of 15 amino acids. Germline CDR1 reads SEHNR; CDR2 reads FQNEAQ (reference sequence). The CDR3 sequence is CASSPTSGVTDTQYF. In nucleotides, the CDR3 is TGTGCCAGCAGCCCGACTAGCGGGGTGACAGATACGCAGTATTTT.

In nucleotides, the CDR3 is TGTGCCAGTAGTATAGAGGTCGGGGTCACTGAAGCTTTCTTT. This translates into CASSIEVGVTEAFF. This sequence joins TRBV19 and TRBJ1-1; no clear D gene. Germline CDR1 and CDR2: LNHDA and SQIVND (reference sequence). V lost 0 bases to trimming and J lost 4 bases, with 9 bases between them. The CDR3 covers 14 residues.

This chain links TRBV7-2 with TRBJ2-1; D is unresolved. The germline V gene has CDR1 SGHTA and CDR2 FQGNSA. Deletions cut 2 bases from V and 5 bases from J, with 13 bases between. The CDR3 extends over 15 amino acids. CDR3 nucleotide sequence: TGTGCCAGCAGCTTATGGGGTGGGGTGAACAATGAGCAGTTCTTC. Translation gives CASSLWGGVNNEQFF. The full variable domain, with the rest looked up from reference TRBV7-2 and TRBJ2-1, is GAGVSQSPSNKVTEKGKDVELRCDPISGHTALYWYRQSLGQGLEFLIYFQGNSAPDKSGLPSDRFSAERTGGSVSTLTIQRTQQEDSAVYLCASSLWGGVNNEQFFGPGTRLTVL.

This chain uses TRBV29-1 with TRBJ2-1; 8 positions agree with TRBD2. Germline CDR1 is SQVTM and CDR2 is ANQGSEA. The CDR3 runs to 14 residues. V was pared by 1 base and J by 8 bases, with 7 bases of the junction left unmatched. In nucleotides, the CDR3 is TGCAGCGTTGAAGGACTAGGACTAGCCTATGAGCAGTTCTTC. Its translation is CSVEGLGLAYEQFF.